These T cell receptor beta chains were read from a single sample in a study of T cells after somatic rescue of genetic block. Sequencing was performed with immunoSEQ multiplex PCR; in TCRdb, only in-frame clones are kept and a portion is missing. The sample yields about 68,000 clones, roughly 92% seen once. The sample comprised peripheral blood mononuclear cells (PBMCs). The receptors come from a man aged 35-49 years. CDR3s include the opening cysteine and the closing phenylalanine or tryptophan. The order of the fields is clone size, D gene, J gene, V gene, CDR3 DNA, CDR3 protein. D genes are given only for firm matches. Expanded clones are given a class, and other clones once, few, many or no size at all.

clone_size: -
d_call: -
j_call: TRBJ2-1
v_call: TRBV6-5
cdr3_nt: TGTGCCAGCAGTTACTCGACTCTCAATGAGCAGTTCTTC
cdr3_aa: CASSYSTLNEQFF

clone_size: -
d_call: TRBD2
j_call: TRBJ2-2
v_call: TRBV7-7
cdr3_nt: TGTGCTAGCAGCCGATTAGCGGGAGCCTACGACACCGGGGAGCTGTTTTTT
cdr3_aa: CASSRLAGAYDTGELFF

clone_size: -
d_call: TRBD1
j_call: TRBJ1-3
v_call: TRBV28
cdr3_nt: TGTGCCAGCAGTTTAGCCCCCAGGACAGGGGGCAATGGAAACACCATATATTTT
cdr3_aa: CASSLAPRTGGNGNTIYF

clone_size: few
d_call: -
j_call: TRBJ2-1
v_call: TRBV5-1
cdr3_nt: TGCGCCAGCAGCTTGGGTCGTGCGGTCGATGAGCAGTTCTTC
cdr3_aa: CASSLGRAVDEQFF

clone_size: once
d_call: TRBD1
j_call: TRBJ1-5
v_call: TRBV19
cdr3_nt: TGTGCCAGCAAAACAGGGGGCGCGTGGAATCAGCCCCAGCATTTT
cdr3_aa: CASKTGGAWNQPQHF

clone_size: -
d_call: -
j_call: TRBJ2-3
v_call: TRBV27
cdr3_nt: TGTGCCAGCAGTTCACTACTTAGCACAGATACGCAGTATTTT
cdr3_aa: CASSSLLSTDTQYF

clone_size: -
d_call: -
j_call: TRBJ2-3
v_call: TRBV28
cdr3_nt: TGTGCCAGTTCCTGGTTGGGGGGCTTGGGAGATACGCAGTATTTT
cdr3_aa: CASSWLGGLGDTQYF

clone_size: -
d_call: -
j_call: TRBJ2-7
v_call: TRBV11-2
cdr3_nt: TGTGCCAGCAGCCTACCTTGGACGGCTGCTGGGGAGCAGTACTTC
cdr3_aa: CASSLPWTAAGEQYF

clone_size: -
d_call: -
j_call: TRBJ1-4
v_call: TRBV7-9
cdr3_nt: TGTGCCAGCAGTTCACAGGGAGGAGGTGAAAAACTGTTTTTT
cdr3_aa: CASSSQGGGEKLFF

clone_size: once
d_call: TRBD1
j_call: TRBJ2-3
v_call: TRBV10-3
cdr3_nt: TGTGCCATCAGCGCCGGGACAGGGGCCGCCGGTACGCAGTATTTT
cdr3_aa: CAISAGTGAAGTQYF

clone_size: -
d_call: -
j_call: TRBJ1-1
v_call: TRBV9
cdr3_nt: TGTGCCAGCAGCCTCACATCGAACACTGAAGCTTTCTTT
cdr3_aa: CASSLTSNTEAFF

clone_size: -
d_call: -
j_call: TRBJ1-1
v_call: TRBV11-2
cdr3_nt: TGTGCCAGCAGCCGGCTCGGGACCACTGAAGCTTTCTTT
cdr3_aa: CASSRLGTTEAFF

clone_size: once
d_call: TRBD2
j_call: TRBJ2-7
v_call: TRBV2
cdr3_nt: TGTGCCCTTAGACCGGGACTAGTGCCTTACGAGCAGTACTTC
cdr3_aa: CALRPGLVPYEQYF

clone_size: -
d_call: TRBD1
j_call: TRBJ1-2
v_call: TRBV4-1
cdr3_nt: TGCGCCAGCAGGGGACAGGGGAATTATGGCTACACCTTC
cdr3_aa: CASRGQGNYGYTF

clone_size: -
d_call: -
j_call: TRBJ2-5
v_call: TRBV27
cdr3_nt: TGTGCCAGCAGTTTATGGGCAGGGGAGGGCCAAGAGACCCAGTACTTC
cdr3_aa: CASSLWAGEGQETQYF

clone_size: -
d_call: -
j_call: TRBJ1-3
v_call: TRBV19
cdr3_nt: TGTGCCAGTAGCCTGGGGCGGCCCTCCTCTGGAAACACCATATATTTT
cdr3_aa: CASSLGRPSSGNTIYF

clone_size: -
d_call: -
j_call: TRBJ2-3
v_call: TRBV5-1
cdr3_nt: TGCGCCAGCAGCAGGTCCACAGATACGCAGTATTTT
cdr3_aa: CASSRSTDTQYF

clone_size: -
d_call: -
j_call: TRBJ2-7
v_call: TRBV4-2
cdr3_nt: TGTGCCAGCAGCCTTATGACAGGCTCCTACGAGCAGTACTTC
cdr3_aa: CASSLMTGSYEQYF

clone_size: -
d_call: -
j_call: TRBJ2-7
v_call: TRBV23-1
cdr3_nt: TGCGCCAGCAGTCAATCGTGTGGCAGGGGCAACGAGCAGTACTTC
cdr3_aa: CASSQSCGRGNEQYF

clone_size: -
d_call: -
j_call: TRBJ1-1
v_call: TRBV7-9
cdr3_nt: TGTGCCAGCAGCTTAGGGAGGGGATGGGCTTTCTTT
cdr3_aa: CASSLGRGWAFF

clone_size: -
d_call: -
j_call: TRBJ1-1
v_call: TRBV28
cdr3_nt: TGTGCCAACAAGCCGTTGGGGGGCGGAGGCCCTCTTGAAGCTTTCTTT
cdr3_aa: CANKPLGGGGPLEAFF

clone_size: -
d_call: TRBD1
j_call: TRBJ1-4
v_call: TRBV4-2
cdr3_nt: TGTGCCAGCAGCCCTGCCAAGGGACAGGGGGCTGAAAAACTGTTTTTT
cdr3_aa: CASSPAKGQGAEKLFF